These 14 T cell receptor beta chains were sequenced from one sample in a study of CD8 T cells in ankylosing spondylitis. Overall study results and limits: Apparently characteristic of ankylosing spondylitis blood was a TCR beta motif (under ten highly homologous variants).

From the 5' RACE reads, TCRdb called clonotypes with MiXCR, one entry per CDR3 protein. The table shows hundreds of thousands of distinct CDR3 sequences, with 12% occurring only once. These receptors lack a known antigen. Sequenced material: blood, either unsorted or a sorted T cell fraction (not recorded which). The receptors come from a male donor with ankylosing spondylitis.

The CDR3 loop is CASSTHPWTGASSYNSPLHF. The CDR3 nucleotides read TGTGCCAGCAGTACCCATCCATGGACAGGGGCGAGCTCCTATAATTCACCCCTCCACTTT. The chain recombines TRBV6-2 or TRBV6-3 with TRBJ1-6; TRBD1 agrees at 9 bases. Trimming cost V 5 bases and J 0 bases; bases outside gene matches: 14. The CDR3 consists of 20 residues. Germline V gene lookup returns CDR1 MNHEY and CDR2 SVGEGT.

This sequence joins TRBV10-3 and TRBJ2-5; D possibly corresponds to TRBD2 (5 bases). V was cut by 0 bases and J by 5 bases, with 7 bases left in between. Germline CDR1 reads ENHRY; CDR2 reads SYGVKD. The CDR3 spans 13 residues. CDR3 loop: CAISESRGETQYF. The CDR3, as DNA: TGTGCCATCAGTGAGTCACGCGGGGAGACCCAGTACTTC.

This clonotype showed up many times. The chain couples TRBV7-2 to TRBJ2-1; TRBD2 aligns across 7 bases. The trim removed 5 bases at V and 13 bases at J, leaving 14 bases unmatched. From germline, CDR1 is SGHTA and CDR2 FQGNSA. This CDR3 has 14 residues. The chain's CDR3 is CASSGRTRRPDQFF. CDR3 nucleotides: TGTGCCAGCAGCGGACGGACTAGGAGGCCTGATCAGTTCTTC.

Of note for this clonotype: A junction end diverges from the germline sequence, so it may reflect a read error. This chain links TRBV4-3 with TRBJ2-5; TRBD1 aligns across 9 bases. The CDR3 is made up of 15 amino acids. The germline V gene has CDR1 LGHNA and CDR2 YSLEER. In DNA form, the CDR3 reads TGCGCCAGCAGCCATACAGGGGGCCGGGCCGAGACCCGGTACTTC. This gives the protein CASSHTGGRAETRYF.

The V call is TRBV5-1, the J call TRBJ2-7, with D maybe TRBD2 (5 bases). V was cut by 0 bases and J by 5 bases, with 15 bases left in between. Looked up from germline, CDR1 is SGHRS and CDR2 is YFSETQ. This CDR3 has 15 amino acids. CDR3 DNA: TGCGCCAGCAGCTTGGATCCAGGTCGCGGGCACGAGCAGTACTTC. It yields the protein CASSLDPGRGHEQYF.

This clonotype was seen only a few times. This chain joins TRBV20-1 and TRBJ1-2; D unresolved. Germline V gives CDR1 DFQATT, CDR2 SNEGSKA (reference sequence). The CDR3 consists of 8 residues. The CDR3 coding sequence is TGCAGCGCGGATGGCTACACCTTC. Amino acid sequence: CSADGYTF.

The sample holds a few counts of this clonotype. The chain is built from TRBV20-1 and TRBJ2-1; D ambiguous. V was clipped by 4 bases and J by 6 bases, with 4 bases between them. CDR3 size: 10 residues. CDR1 is DFQATT, CDR2 SNEGSKA, per germline (reference sequence). The CDR3 DNA reads TGCAGTGCTACTCTCAATGAGCAGTTCTTC. Encoded protein: CSATLNEQFF.

In its sample, this clonotype was seen many times. The chain is built from TRBV9 and TRBJ2-3; no clear D. Germline-derived CDR1 and CDR2 are SGDLS and YYNGEE. CDR3 size: 14 residues. Trimming removed 5 bases at V and 1 base at J, with 11 bases between. The CDR3 nucleotides are TGTGCCAGCAGTTTTCGGCCGCGCACAGATACGCAGTATTTT. This codes for CASSFRPRTDTQYF.

The chain links TRBV11-2 to TRBJ2-1; the match to TRBD2 covers 7 bases. CDR1 and CDR2 from the germline V gene are SGHAT and FQNNGV. The CDR3 has 16 residues. The J segment lost 0 bases and the V segment lost 3 bases, leaving 5 bases of the junction unmatched. The CDR3 nucleotides read TGTGCCAGCAGCTTCGAACTAGCGAGCTCCTACAATGAGCAGTTCTTC. Translated: CASSFELASSYNEQFF.

The CDR3 spells CSASRGTGRDQPQHF. The CDR3 coding sequence is TGCAGTGCTAGTAGGGGGACAGGGAGGGATCAGCCCCAGCATTTT. This sequence joins TRBV20-1 and TRBJ1-5, with 9 bases aligning to TRBD1. The ends lost 3 bases at V and 5 bases at J; junction bases unmatched: 8. The CDR3 is made up of 15 amino acids. CDR1 is DFQATT and CDR2 is SNEGSKA in the germline V gene (reference sequence).

This chain links TRBV5-6 with TRBJ1-2, with a tentative D call TRBD1 (5 bases). With 2 bases removed from V and 4 bases from J, the gap between germline ends came to 9 bases. CDR3 size: 13 residues. The germline V gene encodes CDR1 SGHDT and CDR2 YYEEEE. CDR3 coding DNA: TGTGCCAGCAGCTTCGCGGGGGTCTATGGCTACACCTTC. Its translation: CASSFAGVYGYTF.

The sample holds a few counts of this clonotype. The chain links TRBV20-1 to TRBJ1-1; D ambiguous. CDR1 and CDR2 (germline): DFQATT, SNEGSKA (reference sequence). V was pared by 1 base and J by 0 bases, with 3 bases between. The CDR3 runs to 12 residues. CDR3 sequence reads: CSARAVNTEAFF. DNA of the CDR3: TGCAGTGCTAGAGCCGTGAACACTGAAGCTTTCTTT.

This clonotype showed up just a few times. The V and J genes are TRBV4-2 and TRBJ2-7; D remains ambiguous. The CDR3 contains 13 residues. Germline V gene sequence: CDR1 LGHNA, CDR2 YNFKEQ. The V end lost 5 bases, the J end lost 2 bases, and 10 bases lay between the germline ends. CDR3 sequence (DNA): TGTGCCAGCAGCTTTCGTCTCCCCTACGAGCAGTACTTC. It encodes CASSFRLPYEQYF.

This chain uses TRBV27 with TRBJ2-7; D unresolved. Trimming cost V 1 base and J 3 bases, with 10 bases left between them. Germline values: CDR1 MNHEY, CDR2 SMNVEV (reference sequence). The CDR3 contains 14 residues. CDR3 nucleotides: TGTGCCAGCAGTTTATTCTGGCCACACTACGAGCAGTACTTC. Residues: CASSLFWPHYEQYF.